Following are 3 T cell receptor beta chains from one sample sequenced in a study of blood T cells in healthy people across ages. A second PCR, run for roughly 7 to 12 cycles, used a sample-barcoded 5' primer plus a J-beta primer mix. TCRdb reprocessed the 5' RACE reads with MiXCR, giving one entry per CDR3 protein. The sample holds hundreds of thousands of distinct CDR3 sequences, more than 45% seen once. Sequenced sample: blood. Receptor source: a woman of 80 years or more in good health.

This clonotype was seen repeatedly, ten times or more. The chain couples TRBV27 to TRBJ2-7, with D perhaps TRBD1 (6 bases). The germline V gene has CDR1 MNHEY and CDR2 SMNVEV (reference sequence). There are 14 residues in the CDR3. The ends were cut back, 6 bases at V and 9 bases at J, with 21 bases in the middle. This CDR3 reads CASRVQGSLLVQYF. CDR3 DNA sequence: TGTGCCAGCAGGGTACAGGGTTCGCTTCTTGTGCAGTACTTC.

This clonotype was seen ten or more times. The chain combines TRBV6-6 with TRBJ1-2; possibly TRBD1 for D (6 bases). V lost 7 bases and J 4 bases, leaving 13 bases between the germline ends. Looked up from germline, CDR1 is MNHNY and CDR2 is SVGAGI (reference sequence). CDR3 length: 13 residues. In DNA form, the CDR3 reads TGTGCCAGCAACAGGGCAGGGGTCTATGGCTACACCTTC. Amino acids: CASNRAGVYGYTF.

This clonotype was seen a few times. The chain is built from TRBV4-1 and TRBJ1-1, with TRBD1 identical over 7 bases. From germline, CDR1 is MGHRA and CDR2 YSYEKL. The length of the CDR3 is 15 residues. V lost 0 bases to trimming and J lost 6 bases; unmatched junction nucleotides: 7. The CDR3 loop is CASSQEEQGRSEAFF. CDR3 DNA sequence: TGCGCCAGCAGCCAAGAGGAACAGGGGAGATCTGAAGCTTTCTTT.